Shown below are 14 T cell receptor beta chains from a single sample sequenced in a study of graft-versus-host responses after intestinal transplantation. Some clones are missing from TCRdb's copy, which holds only in-frame ones; the method was immunoSEQ multiplex PCR. The data show more than 10,000 clones, approximately 30% seen once. Here the sequenced sample was alloreactive CD4+ T cells from a mixed lymphocyte reaction culture, taken before transplantation. Subset denoted: CFSE-low proliferating T cells sorted from approximately 6-day pre-transplant mixed lymphocyte reaction (GvH or HvG direction). These receptors were taken from a human patient who was an organ donor for intestinal transplantation.

This clone was counted only a few times. The chain recombines TRBV10-3 with TRBJ1-1; D might be TRBD1 (5 bases). The CDR3 is made up of 13 amino acids. The germline V gene has CDR1 ENHRY and CDR2 SYGVKD. V was trimmed by 2 bases and J by 5 bases, leaving 9 bases between them. Written as DNA, the CDR3 is TGTGCCATCAGTGAGAGGGGAGGAACTGAAGCTTTCTTT. Its protein product is CAISERGGTEAFF.

This clone is classed as medium-sized (0.01 to 0.1%). CDR3 residues: CASTGQDQSYEQYF. The CDR3 DNA follows: TGTGCCAGTACAGGACAGGATCAATCCTACGAGCAGTACTTC. The V gene is TRBV19, the J gene TRBJ2-7, with 7 bases lining up with TRBD1. The CDR3 totals 14 residues. CDR1 is LNHDA and CDR2 is SQIVND in the germline V gene (reference sequence). The junction had 7 bases not matched to a gene; V was cut back by 7 bases and J by 1 base.

This chain joins TRBV5-1 and TRBJ1-2; TRBD1 is a possible D gene (5 bases). Per germline, CDR1 SGHRS and CDR2 YFSETQ. Trimming left V 2 bases short and J 6 bases short, with 8 bases between. This CDR3 has 12 residues. CDR3 sequence reads: CASSFIGDGYTF. Written as DNA, the CDR3 is TGCGCCAGCAGCTTTATAGGGGATGGCTACACCTTC.

The DNA for the CDR3 is TGCGCCAGCAGCCAAGGGACGACTAGCGGGGGGGAAGAGACCCAGTACTTC. This encodes CASSQGTTSGGEETQYF. The gene calls are TRBV4-1 and TRBJ2-5, with 14 bases matching TRBD2. Germline trimming cut 1 base from V and 3 bases from J; bases unmatched to any gene: 4. The CDR3 runs 17 residues. Germline CDR1 is MGHRA and CDR2 is YSYEKL.

This clone is medium-sized within its sample. This chain links TRBV4-2 with TRBJ2-7, with TRBD2 identical over 9 bases. CDR3 size: 19 residues. The ends lost 0 bases at V and 1 base at J; junction bases unmatched: 13. The germline V gene has CDR1 LGHNA and CDR2 YNFKEQ. DNA of the CDR3: TGTGCCAGCAGCCAAGATCGGCCCCTTTTTAGCGGGGGATCCTACGAGCAGTACTTC. Translating gives CASSQDRPLFSGGSYEQYF.

A few counts support this clone. The rearrangement joins TRBV7-2 to TRBJ1-2; D uncertain. The CDR3 has 14 amino acids. The V end was cut by 5 bases, the J end by 4 bases, with 14 bases between. Germline V CDR1 and CDR2: SGHTA, FQGNSA. CDR3 bases: TGTGCCAGCAGCCCTTTTCCGGGAAGCTATGGCTACACCTTC. Protein: CASSPFPGSYGYTF.

The genes are TRBV28 and TRBJ1-5; D remains ambiguous. The germline CDR1 and CDR2 sequences are MDHEN and SYDVKM. The CDR3 contains 15 residues. V was shortened by 5 bases and J by 4 bases, with 15 bases between the two germline ends. CDR3 loop: CASSSGTAPNQPQHF. The CDR3 DNA reads TGTGCCAGCAGTAGCGGCACAGCTCCAAATCAGCCCCAGCATTTT. Full variable domain (remainder filled in from reference TRBV28 and TRBJ1-5): DVKVTQSSRYLVKRTGEKVFLECVQDMDHENMFWYRQDPGLGLRLIYFSYDVKMKEKGDIPEGYSVSREKKERFSLILESASTNQTSMYLCASSSGTAPNQPQHFGDGTRLSIL.

In its sample, this clone was seen a few times. The chain links TRBV7-3 to TRBJ2-1; D gene ambiguous. The germline V gene encodes CDR1 SGHTA and CDR2 FQGTGA. This CDR3 has 12 residues. The V end lost 2 bases, the J end lost 9 bases, and 8 bases lay between the germline ends. CDR3 nucleotides: TGTGCCAGCAGCTTACTTGGCGGTGAGCAGTTCTTC. Its protein is CASSLLGGEQFF.

This clone was detected only a few times. V and J are TRBV28 and TRBJ1-6, with 7 bases aligning to TRBD1. The CDR3 runs 15 residues. V trimming: 0 bases; J trimming: 4 bases; junction bases outside the gene matches: 0. Per germline, CDR1 MDHEN and CDR2 SYDVKM. In nucleotides, the CDR3 is TGTGCCAGCAGTTTATGGACAGGGTATAATTCACCCCTCCACTTT. Encoded protein: CASSLWTGYNSPLHF.

The rearrangement joins TRBV19 to TRBJ2-3, with TRBD1 identical over 7 bases. Germline CDR1 and CDR2: LNHDA and SQIVND (reference sequence). This CDR3 is 14 amino acids long. Unmatched junction bases numbered 1, after V lost 4 bases and J lost 0 bases. CDR3 residues: CASSRTGSTDTQYF. The CDR3 nucleotides read TGTGCCAGTAGTAGGACAGGCAGCACAGATACGCAGTATTTT.

This clone was detected a few times. The V call is TRBV18, the J call TRBJ2-1; TRBD2 agrees at 7 bases. This CDR3 spans 16 amino acids. J lost 0 bases, V lost 3 bases, and 5 bases had no gene match. The V gene's germline CDR1 is KGHSH and CDR2 LQKENI. CDR3 coding DNA: TGTGCCAGCTCACCTGGGCGGGGGATCTCCTACAATGAGCAGTTCTTC. Protein sequence: CASSPGRGISYNEQFF.

The table lists this clone with a few counts. The gene calls are TRBV7-2 and TRBJ1-1; 9 bases agree with TRBD1. Unmatched junction bases numbered 5, after V lost 5 bases and J lost 1 base. Germline V gives CDR1 SGHTA, CDR2 FQGNSA. This CDR3 is built from 15 residues. CDR3 in amino acids: CASSPDRGRNTEAFF. The CDR3 coding sequence is TGTGCCAGCAGCCCTGACAGGGGGAGGAACACTGAAGCTTTCTTT.

This sequence joins TRBV7-2 and TRBJ2-1; D is unclear. Germline lookup yields CDR1 SGHTA and CDR2 FQGNSA. Trimming pared 5 bases from V and 12 bases from J, leaving 11 bases between. This CDR3 is 11 amino acids long. The CDR3 DNA follows: TGTGCCAGCAGCCCCGTTGAGAGGCAGTTCTTC. Translating it yields CASSPVERQFF.

This clone was counted only a few times. The chain is built from TRBV13 and TRBJ1-5; TRBD1 is a possible D gene (6 bases). In germline, CDR1 is PRHDT, CDR2 FYEKMQ (reference sequence). The CDR3 has 15 residues. V lost 6 bases, J lost 4 bases, and 16 bases lay in between. The CDR3 DNA follows: TGTGCCAGCAGTACTACAGGGAGTAGGAATCAGCCCCAGCATTTT. It specifies CASSTTGSRNQPQHF.